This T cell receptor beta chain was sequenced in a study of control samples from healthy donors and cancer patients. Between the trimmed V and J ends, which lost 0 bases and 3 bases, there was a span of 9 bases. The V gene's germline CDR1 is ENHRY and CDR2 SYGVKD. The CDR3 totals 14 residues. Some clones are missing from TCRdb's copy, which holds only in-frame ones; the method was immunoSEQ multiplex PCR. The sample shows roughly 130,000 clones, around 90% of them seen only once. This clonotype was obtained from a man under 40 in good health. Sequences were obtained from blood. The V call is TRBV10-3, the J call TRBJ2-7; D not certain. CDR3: CAISESRTHYEQYF. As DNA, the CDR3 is TGTGCCATCAGTGAGTCGAGGACCCACTACGAGCAGTACTTC.